The next 12 T cell receptor beta chains were all read from a single sample in a study of cytotoxic CD8 clonotypes in ibrutinib-treated CLL. This table comes from immunoSEQ multiplex PCR, and its TCRdb copy is limited to in-frame clones, with some not included. Of 30,000 to 40,000 clones listed, approximately 70% were seen once; the top ten hold roughly a quarter. Here the sequenced sample was PBMCs, taken before ibrutinib treatment. The receptors derive from a human donor with chronic lymphocytic leukemia.

This chain joins TRBV25-1 and TRBJ1-4, with D perhaps TRBD1 (5 bases). Deletions cut 6 bases from V and 0 bases from J, with 14 bases between. The CDR3 is 16 amino acids. Germline CDR1 reads MGHDK; CDR2 reads SYGVNS. For the CDR3, the DNA is TGTGCCAGCAGCCTAGGGGCCTTTACAACTAATGAAAAACTGTTTTTT. Amino acids: CASSLGAFTTNEKLFF. The entire variable domain, with the rest obtained from reference TRBV25-1 and TRBJ1-4, is as follows: EADIYQTPRYLVIGTGKKITLECSQTMGHDKMYWYQQDPGMELHLIHYSYGVNSTEKGDLSSESTVSRIRTEHFPLTLESARPSHTSQYLCASSLGAFTTNEKLFFGSGTQLSVL.

The genes are TRBV11-2 and TRBJ2-2; D gene ambiguous. Trimming cost V 5 bases and J 6 bases, with 10 bases left between them. The length of the CDR3 is 13 residues. Germline V gives CDR1 SGHAT, CDR2 FQNNGV. The chain's CDR3 is CASSQRSSGELFF. For the CDR3, the DNA is TGTGCCAGCAGCCAGAGGTCGTCCGGGGAGCTGTTTTTT.

In this sample, this clone turned up once. The gene calls are TRBV5-1 and TRBJ1-4, with 7 nucleotides matching TRBD1. The CDR3 spans 13 residues. CDR1 and CDR2 (germline): SGHRS, YFSETQ. Trimming cost V 1 base and J 13 bases; bases outside gene matches: 7. CDR3 bases: TGCGCCAGCAGCTTGACCGGACAGGACCCACTGTTTTTT. This sequence encodes CASSLTGQDPLFF.

This chain joins TRBV5-1 and TRBJ2-7; 8 nucleotides agree with TRBD1. Trimming cost V 4 bases and J 6 bases; bases outside gene matches: 12. CDR1 and CDR2 from the germline V gene are SGHRS and YFSETQ. The CDR3 is made up of 15 amino acids. The CDR3, as DNA: TGCGCCAGCAGCGGGACAGGAGCGGTGGGGCTCGAGCAGTACTTC. Protein product: CASSGTGAVGLEQYF.

V and J are TRBV7-9 and TRBJ2-7; D remains unclear. This CDR3 is built from 14 residues. V was clipped by 3 bases and J by 0 bases, with 9 bases between them. CDR1 and CDR2 from the germline V gene are SEHNR and FQNEAQ (reference sequence). The CDR3 coding sequence is TGTGCCAGCAGCTTTTCGCCCAGCTCCTACGAGCAGTACTTC. It yields the protein CASSFSPSSYEQYF.

In this sample, this clone turned up a few times. The V gene is TRBV30, the J gene TRBJ1-2, with a possible D match to TRBD1 (6 bases). Trimming removed 8 bases from V and 3 bases from J, with 13 bases in between. This CDR3 has 12 amino acids. The germline V gene encodes CDR1 GTSNPN and CDR2 SVGIG (reference sequence). CDR3 coding DNA: TGTGCCAGAGAACAGGGAGACTATGGCTACACCTTC. Amino acid sequence: CAREQGDYGYTF.

V gene TRBV11-2 combines with J gene TRBJ2-7, with D possibly matching TRBD2 (6 bases). The germline CDR1 and CDR2 sequences are SGHAT and FQNNGV. Trimming took 4 bases from V and 5 from J, leaving 12 bases between them. The CDR3 is 13 amino acids. CDR3 in DNA: TGTGCCAGCAGCTCGGGACTGATGAACGAGCAGTACTTC. As protein: CASSSGLMNEQYF.

CDR3 protein: CASRMGTDTQYF. CDR3 DNA: TGTGCCAGCAGAATGGGGACAGATACGCAGTATTTT. This chain links TRBV2 with TRBJ2-3; no firm D call. The V gene lost 6 bases and the J gene lost 3 bases, with 7 bases spanning the gap. The germline gives CDR1 SNHLY, CDR2 FYNNEI. The CDR3 has 12 residues.

This chain connects TRBV5-1 to TRBJ1-3; D is ambiguous. Trimming removed 4 bases at V and 0 bases at J, with 11 bases between. Germline assignment: CDR1 SGHRS and CDR2 YFSETQ. The CDR3 contains 15 residues. Here the CDR3 reads CASSGRSRSGNTIYF. DNA for the CDR3: TGCGCCAGCAGCGGGAGGAGTCGCTCTGGAAACACCATATATTTT.

The rearrangement joins TRBV5-8 to TRBJ2-6; D is undetermined. The CDR3 totals 15 residues. With 5 bases removed from V and 2 bases from J, the gap between germline ends came to 11 bases. The germline CDR1 and CDR2 sequences are SGHTS and YDEGEE. CDR3 amino acids: CASSVGRAGANVLTF. As DNA, the CDR3 is TGTGCCAGCAGTGTGGGTCGGGCTGGGGCCAACGTCCTGACTTTC.

The genes are TRBV7-3 and TRBJ2-1; 8 bases match TRBD2. The CDR3 runs 15 residues. In germline, CDR1 is SGHTA, CDR2 FQGTGA. After removal of 6 bases from V and 6 bases from J, the junction contained 10 bases not matched to a gene. The CDR3 DNA reads as TGTGCCAGCAGTCGCAGTGTAGCGGGATTCAATGAGCAGTTCTTC. Its protein is CASSRSVAGFNEQFF.

The V call is TRBV2, the J call TRBJ2-2; no clear D gene. The CDR3 covers 12 residues. Trimming removed 1 base from V and 6 bases from J, with 3 bases in between. Looked up from germline, CDR1 is SNHLY and CDR2 is FYNNEI. The CDR3 loop reads CASSEGPGELFF. CDR3 nucleotides: TGTGCCAGCAGTGAAGGGCCCGGGGAGCTGTTTTTT.